This T cell receptor (beta chain) was captured in a study of blood T cell repertoires in COVID-19. Across the study: Whether acute or convalescent, the COVID-19 samples came from the United States, Italy and Spain. PBMCs, B-cell-depleted T cells, or T cells provided the cDNA or gDNA that made up the material.

Trimming took 5 bases from V and 0 from J, leaving 7 bases between them. This CDR3 spans 13 amino acids. Clones were read by immunoSEQ multiplex PCR, and TCRdb kept only the in-frame ones, dropping some. The table has roughly 380,000 clones, around 85% seen once. The chain uses TRBV12-3 or TRBV12-4 and TRBJ1-1; D ambiguous. The clonotype was recovered from a woman in her late teens or twenties with acute or convalescent COVID-19. The sequencing sample was made of peripheral blood. The chain's CDR3 is CASSVGMNTEAFF. In DNA, the CDR3 is TGTGCCAGCAGTGTCGGTATGAACACTGAAGCTTTCTTT.